These 8 T cell receptor beta chains were sequenced from one sample in a study of long-term antiretroviral therapy in people with HIV. Version v3.0 of the immunoSEQ assay was performed at survey level. The assay was immunoSEQ multiplex PCR, and TCRdb's table has in-frame clones only and misses some. The sample has tens of thousands of clones, roughly 80% seen once. The material sequenced was unsorted PBMCs, taken 1 year after starting antiretroviral therapy. The receptors originated from a man aged 18 to 35 with HIV.

V and J are TRBV6-6 and TRBJ1-2; 11 nucleotides match TRBD1. The CDR3 sequence is 14 residues long. Losses at the gene ends were 7 bases for V and 3 bases for J; bases not matched to a gene: 4. The germline V gene encodes CDR1 MNHNY and CDR2 SVGAGI (reference sequence). CDR3: CASKRTGGDYGYTF. CDR3 in DNA: TGTGCCAGCAAACGGACAGGGGGCGACTATGGCTACACCTTC.

The chain is built from TRBV27 and TRBJ2-5; a possible D gene is TRBD1 (6 bases). The CDR3 length is 14 residues. CDR1 and CDR2 from the germline V gene are MNHEY and SMNVEV (reference sequence). Between the trimmed V and J ends, which lost 2 bases and 2 bases, there was a span of 9 bases. The CDR3 region has the DNA TGTGCCAGCAGTTTAATTCAGGGGCAAGAGACCCAGTACTTC. Protein: CASSLIQGQETQYF.

The chain couples TRBV5-6 to TRBJ1-5; the D is unclear. The CDR3 contains 15 residues. CDR1 is SGHDT and CDR2 is YYEEEE in the germline V gene. Trimming left V 0 bases short and J 0 bases short, with 7 bases between. CDR3 loop: CASSLGRYSNQPQHF. CDR3 nucleotides: TGTGCCAGCAGCTTGGGCAGGTATAGCAATCAGCCCCAGCATTTT.

This chain uses TRBV5-1 with TRBJ1-2; weak D call: TRBD1 (6 bases). The CDR3 runs 14 residues. V lost 4 bases and J 4 bases, leaving 14 bases between the germline ends. Germline V gives CDR1 SGHRS, CDR2 YFSETQ. The CDR3 loop reads CASSPGGGVYGYTF. DNA of the CDR3: TGCGCCAGCAGCCCCGGTGGGGGCGTCTATGGCTACACCTTC.

This clone was counted between two and nine times. The V gene is TRBV29-1, the J gene TRBJ2-7; D call uncertain. V was clipped by 7 bases and J by 6 bases, with 10 bases between them. CDR3 length: 10 residues. Germline V CDR1 and CDR2: SQVTM, ANQGSEA. This CDR3 is CSALDGEQYF. DNA for the CDR3: TGCAGCGCCTTGGACGGCGAGCAGTACTTC.

V gene TRBV25-1 combines with J gene TRBJ1-1, with a tentative D call TRBD1 (5 bases). Germline lookup yields CDR1 MGHDK and CDR2 SYGVNS. CDR3 length: 13 residues. The germline V and J ends were trimmed by 2 bases and 6 bases, with 10 bases remaining between them. The CDR3, as DNA: TGTGCCAGCAGTGAAAGTCTGACAGCTGAAGCTTTCTTT. Translated, it gives CASSESLTAEAFF. Complete variable domain (other parts from reference TRBV25-1 and TRBJ1-1): EADIYQTPRYLVIGTGKKITLECSQTMGHDKMYWYQQDPGMELHLIHYSYGVNSTEKGDLSSESTVSRIRTEHFPLTLESARPSHTSQYLCASSESLTAEAFFGQGTRLTVV.

The chain combines TRBV5-1 with TRBJ2-3; 12 nucleotides align to TRBD2. Per the germline V gene, CDR1 is SGHRS and CDR2 is YFSETQ. The length of the CDR3 is 18 residues. V lost 0 bases, J lost 4 bases, and 9 bases stayed unmatched. The CDR3 sequence is CASSLDAPTSGSPDTQYF. CDR3 bases: TGCGCCAGCAGCTTGGATGCCCCGACTAGCGGGAGCCCAGATACGCAGTATTTT.

The sample holds one count of this clone. The chain employs TRBV2 and TRBJ2-7; D gene unclear. The germline V gene has CDR1 SNHLY and CDR2 FYNNEI. The CDR3 is 14 residues long. V lost 6 bases and J lost 0, with 12 bases in between. CDR3 sequence: CASSTAYGSYEQYF. In nucleotides, the CDR3 is TGTGCCAGCAGCACCGCTTATGGCTCCTACGAGCAGTACTTC.